This note documents a single TCR beta chain sequence. The target antigen is unknown. The library tagged each cDNA molecule with unique molecular identifiers. TCRdb recomputed calls from the RACE reads with MiXCR, one row per CDR3 protein. This table has 190,000 or so distinct CDR3 sequences, under 25% appearing once. Time point described: patch test 3, about 24 weeks after DPC sensitization. Treatment specified: therapeutic diphenylcyclopropenone sensitization with weekly scalp DPC. V was pared by 2 bases and J by 2 bases, with 10 bases between. This CDR3 contains 15 residues. Germline V CDR1 and CDR2: MNHEY, SVGEGT. This entry comes from a study of human T cells and chemical hapten exposure. General study points: Controls formed significantly fewer large CDR3 similarity clusters than expanded TCRs did.

This TCR was recovered from a middle-aged woman with alopecia areata. Some clones in this sample may be carry-over from other donors' samples. V is TRBV6-2 or TRBV6-3 and J is TRBJ2-1; TRBD2 might be the D (7 bases). The source material was whole blood, sampled in connection with sensitization to the hapten diphenylcyclopropenone (DPC). For the CDR3, the DNA is TGTGCCAGCAGTTACGGGGAGGGGGCCTACAATGAGCAGTTCTTC. Translating it yields CASSYGEGAYNEQFF.